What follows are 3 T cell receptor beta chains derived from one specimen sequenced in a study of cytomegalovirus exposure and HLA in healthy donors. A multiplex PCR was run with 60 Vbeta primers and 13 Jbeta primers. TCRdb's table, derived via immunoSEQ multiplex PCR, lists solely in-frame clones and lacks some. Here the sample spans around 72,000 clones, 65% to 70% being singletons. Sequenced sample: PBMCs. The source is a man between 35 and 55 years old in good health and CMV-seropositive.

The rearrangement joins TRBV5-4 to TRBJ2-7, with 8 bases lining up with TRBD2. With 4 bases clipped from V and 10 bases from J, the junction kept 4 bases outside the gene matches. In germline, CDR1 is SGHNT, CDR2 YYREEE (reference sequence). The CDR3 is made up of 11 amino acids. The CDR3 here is CASSQAGVQYF. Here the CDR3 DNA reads TGTGCCAGCAGCCAAGCGGGGGTTCAGTACTTC.

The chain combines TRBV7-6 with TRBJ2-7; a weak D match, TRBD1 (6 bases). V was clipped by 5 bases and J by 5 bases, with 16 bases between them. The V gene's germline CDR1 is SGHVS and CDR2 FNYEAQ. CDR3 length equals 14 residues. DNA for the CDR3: TGTGCCAGCAGCCGAACAGGGTACCGGAACGAGCAGTACTTC. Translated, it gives CASSRTGYRNEQYF. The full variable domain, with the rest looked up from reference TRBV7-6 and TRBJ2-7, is GAGVSQSPRYKVTKRGQDVALRCDPISGHVSLYWYRQALGQGPEFLTYFNYEAQQDKSGLPNDRFSAERPEGSISTLTIQRTEQRDSAMYRCASSRTGYRNEQYFGPGTRLTVT.

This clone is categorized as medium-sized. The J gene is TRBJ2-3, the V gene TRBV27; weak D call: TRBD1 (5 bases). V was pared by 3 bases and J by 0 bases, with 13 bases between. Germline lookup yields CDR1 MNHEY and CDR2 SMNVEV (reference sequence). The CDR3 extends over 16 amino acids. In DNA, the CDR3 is TGTGCCAGCAGTTTCCTCGGACACATAAGCACAGATACGCAGTATTTT. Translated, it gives CASSFLGHISTDTQYF.